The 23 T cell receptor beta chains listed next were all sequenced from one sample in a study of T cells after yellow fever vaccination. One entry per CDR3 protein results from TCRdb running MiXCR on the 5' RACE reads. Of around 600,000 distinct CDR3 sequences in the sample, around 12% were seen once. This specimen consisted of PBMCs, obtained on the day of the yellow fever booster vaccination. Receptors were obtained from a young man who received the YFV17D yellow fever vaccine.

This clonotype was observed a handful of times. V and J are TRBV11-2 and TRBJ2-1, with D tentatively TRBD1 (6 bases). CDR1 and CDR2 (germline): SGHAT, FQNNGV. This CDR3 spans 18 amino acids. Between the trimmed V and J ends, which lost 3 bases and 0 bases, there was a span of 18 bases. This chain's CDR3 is CASSFSRTVVLSYNEQFF. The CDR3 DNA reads TGTGCCAGCAGCTTTTCCCGGACAGTTGTTCTCTCCTACAATGAGCAGTTCTTC.

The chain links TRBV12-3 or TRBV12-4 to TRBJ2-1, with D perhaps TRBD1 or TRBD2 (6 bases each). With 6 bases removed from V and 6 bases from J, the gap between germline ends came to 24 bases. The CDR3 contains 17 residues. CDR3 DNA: TGTGCCAGCAGCCCCCCGGGGGCAGGGGTACTCGGCAATGAGCAGTTCTTC. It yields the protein CASSPPGAGVLGNEQFF.

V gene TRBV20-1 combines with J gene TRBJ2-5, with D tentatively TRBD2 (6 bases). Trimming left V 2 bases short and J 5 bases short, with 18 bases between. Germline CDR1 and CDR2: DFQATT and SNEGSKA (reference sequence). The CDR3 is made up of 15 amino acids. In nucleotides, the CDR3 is TGCAGTGCTAGATCAATTACGGGAGCCATGGAGACCCAGTACTTC. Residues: CSARSITGAMETQYF.

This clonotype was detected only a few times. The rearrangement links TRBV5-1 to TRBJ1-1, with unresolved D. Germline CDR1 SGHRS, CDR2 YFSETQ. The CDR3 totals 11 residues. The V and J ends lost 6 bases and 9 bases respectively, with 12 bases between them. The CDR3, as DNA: TGCGCCAGCAAACGCCAGAACCAAGCTTTCTTT. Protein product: CASKRQNQAFF.

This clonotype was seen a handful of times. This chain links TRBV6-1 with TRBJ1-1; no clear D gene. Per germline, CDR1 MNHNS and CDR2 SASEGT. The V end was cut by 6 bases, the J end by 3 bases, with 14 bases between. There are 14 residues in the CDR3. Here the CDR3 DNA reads TGTGCCAGCAGCCCCCCCCGATCGTACACTGAAGCTTTCTTT. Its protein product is CASSPPRSYTEAFF.

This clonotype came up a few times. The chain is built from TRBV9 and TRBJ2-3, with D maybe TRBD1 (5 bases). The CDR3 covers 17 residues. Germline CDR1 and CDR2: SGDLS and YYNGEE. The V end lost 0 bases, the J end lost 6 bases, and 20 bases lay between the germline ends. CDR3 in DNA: TGTGCCAGCAGCGTAGGTGAAGGGCCCACAGGCCGTGATACGCAGTATTTT. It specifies CASSVGEGPTGRDTQYF.

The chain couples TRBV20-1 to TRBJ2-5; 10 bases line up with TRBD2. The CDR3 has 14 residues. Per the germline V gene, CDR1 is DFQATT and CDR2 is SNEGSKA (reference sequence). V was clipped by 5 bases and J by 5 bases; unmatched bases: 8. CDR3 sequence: CSAGKREGVETQYF. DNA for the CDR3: TGCAGTGCTGGGAAGCGGGAGGGCGTGGAGACCCAGTACTTC.

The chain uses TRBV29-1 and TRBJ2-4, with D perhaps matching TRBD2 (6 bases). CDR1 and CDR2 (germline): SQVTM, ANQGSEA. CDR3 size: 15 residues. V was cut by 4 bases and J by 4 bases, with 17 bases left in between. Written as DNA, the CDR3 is TGCAGCGTTGGGGACTCACTACGGGGGAAAAACATTCAGTACTTC. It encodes CSVGDSLRGKNIQYF.

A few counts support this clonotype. CDR3 loop: CSAREPLNTEAFF. CDR3 in DNA: TGCAGTGCTAGAGAGCCTTTGAACACTGAAGCTTTCTTT. J is TRBJ1-1 and V is TRBV20-1; no definite D call. V gave up 0 bases and J gave up 0 bases, with 5 bases separating them. The CDR3 contains 13 residues. Germline lookup yields CDR1 DFQATT and CDR2 SNEGSKA (reference sequence).

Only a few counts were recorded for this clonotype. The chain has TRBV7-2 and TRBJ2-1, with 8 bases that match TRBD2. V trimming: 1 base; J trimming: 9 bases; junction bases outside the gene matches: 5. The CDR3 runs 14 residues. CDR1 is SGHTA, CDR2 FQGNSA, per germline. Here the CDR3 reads CASSLVASGGEQFF. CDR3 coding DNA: TGTGCCAGCAGCTTAGTTGCCAGCGGGGGTGAGCAGTTCTTC.

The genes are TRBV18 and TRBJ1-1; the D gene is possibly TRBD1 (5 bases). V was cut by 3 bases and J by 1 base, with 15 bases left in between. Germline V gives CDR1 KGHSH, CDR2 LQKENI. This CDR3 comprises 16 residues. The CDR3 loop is CASSPSYGDSNTEAFF. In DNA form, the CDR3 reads TGTGCCAGCTCACCGAGTTACGGGGACTCGAACACTGAAGCTTTCTTT.

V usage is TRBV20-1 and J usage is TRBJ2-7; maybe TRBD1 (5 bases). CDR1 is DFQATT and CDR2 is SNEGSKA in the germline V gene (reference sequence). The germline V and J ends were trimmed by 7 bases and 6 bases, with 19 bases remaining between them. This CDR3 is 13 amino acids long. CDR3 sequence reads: CSVGSLGVSEQYF. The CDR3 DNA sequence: TGCAGTGTGGGGTCGTTAGGGGTAAGCGAGCAGTACTTC.

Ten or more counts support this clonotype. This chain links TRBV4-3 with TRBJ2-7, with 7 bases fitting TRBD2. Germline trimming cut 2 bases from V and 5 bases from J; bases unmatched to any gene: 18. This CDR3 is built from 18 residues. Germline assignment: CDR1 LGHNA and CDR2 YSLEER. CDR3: CASSQPSPAGVIHNEQYF. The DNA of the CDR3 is TGCGCCAGCAGCCAACCCTCTCCCGCGGGAGTCATTCATAACGAGCAGTACTTC.

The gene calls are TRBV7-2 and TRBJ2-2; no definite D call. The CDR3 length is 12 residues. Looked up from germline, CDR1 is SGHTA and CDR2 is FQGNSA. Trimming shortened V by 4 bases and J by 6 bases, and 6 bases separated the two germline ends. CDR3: CASSSRAGELFF. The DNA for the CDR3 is TGTGCCAGCAGCTCCCGCGCCGGGGAGCTGTTTTTT.

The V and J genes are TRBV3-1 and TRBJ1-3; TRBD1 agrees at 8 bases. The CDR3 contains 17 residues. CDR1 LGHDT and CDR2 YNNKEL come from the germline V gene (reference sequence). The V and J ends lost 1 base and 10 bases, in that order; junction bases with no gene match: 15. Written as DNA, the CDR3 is TGTGCCAGCAGCCAAGGACCCGCAGGGGGCTTGCTGAGAACCATATATTTT. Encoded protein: CASSQGPAGGLLRTIYF. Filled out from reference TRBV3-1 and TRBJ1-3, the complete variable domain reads DTAVSQTPKYLVTQMGNDKSIKCEQNLGHDTMYWYKQDSKKFLKIMFSYNNKELIINETVPNRFSPKSPDKAHLNLHINSLELGDSAVYFCASSQGPAGGLLRTIYFGEGSWLTVV.

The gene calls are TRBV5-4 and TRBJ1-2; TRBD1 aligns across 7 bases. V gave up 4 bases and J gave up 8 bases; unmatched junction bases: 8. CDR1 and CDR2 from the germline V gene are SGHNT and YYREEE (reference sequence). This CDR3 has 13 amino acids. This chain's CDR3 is CASSQQGPQGYTF. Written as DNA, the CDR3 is TGTGCCAGCAGCCAACAGGGGCCGCAGGGCTACACCTTC.

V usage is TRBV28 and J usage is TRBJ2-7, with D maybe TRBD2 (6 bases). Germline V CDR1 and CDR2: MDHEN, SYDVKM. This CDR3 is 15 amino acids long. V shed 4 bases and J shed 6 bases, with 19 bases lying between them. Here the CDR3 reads CASSSPEILAREQYF. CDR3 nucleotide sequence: TGTGCCAGCAGTTCCCCCGAAATACTAGCTCGCGAGCAGTACTTC.

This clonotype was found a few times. CDR3 nucleotides: TGTGCCAGCAGCCCCCGACTAGCGGGCCAGTGGAATGAGCAGTTCTTC. Translating it yields CASSPRLAGQWNEQFF. This chain links TRBV7-2 with TRBJ2-1; 10 nucleotides align to TRBD2. Germline CDR1 SGHTA, CDR2 FQGNSA. The CDR3 is 16 residues long. J lost 7 bases, V lost 5 bases, and 11 bases had no gene match.

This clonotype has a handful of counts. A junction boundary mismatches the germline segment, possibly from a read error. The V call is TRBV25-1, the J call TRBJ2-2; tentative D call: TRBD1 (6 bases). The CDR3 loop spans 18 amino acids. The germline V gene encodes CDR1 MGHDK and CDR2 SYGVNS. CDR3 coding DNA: TGTGCCAGCAGGGAATCCCTTTCCGGGACAACGAACACCGGGGAGCTGTTTTTT. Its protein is CASRESLSGTTNTGELFF.

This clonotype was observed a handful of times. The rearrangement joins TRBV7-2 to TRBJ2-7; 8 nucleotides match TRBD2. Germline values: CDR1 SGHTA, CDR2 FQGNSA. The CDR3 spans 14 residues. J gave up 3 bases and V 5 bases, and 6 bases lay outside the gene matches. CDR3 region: CASSPRTSFYEQYF. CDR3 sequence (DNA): TGTGCCAGCAGCCCCAGGACTAGCTTCTACGAGCAGTACTTC.

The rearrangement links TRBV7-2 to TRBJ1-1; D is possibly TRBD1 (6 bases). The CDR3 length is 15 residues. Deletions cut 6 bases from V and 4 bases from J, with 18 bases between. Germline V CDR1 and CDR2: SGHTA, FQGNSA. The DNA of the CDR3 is TGTGCCAGCAGTTCAAACCCAGGGGCTGTCACTGAAGCTTTCTTT. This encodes CASSSNPGAVTEAFF. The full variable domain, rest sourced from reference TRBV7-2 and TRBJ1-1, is GAGVSQSPSNKVTEKGKDVELRCDPISGHTALYWYRQSLGQGLEFLIYFQGNSAPDKSGLPSDRFSAERTGGSVSTLTIQRTQQEDSAVYLCASSSNPGAVTEAFFGQGTRLTVV.

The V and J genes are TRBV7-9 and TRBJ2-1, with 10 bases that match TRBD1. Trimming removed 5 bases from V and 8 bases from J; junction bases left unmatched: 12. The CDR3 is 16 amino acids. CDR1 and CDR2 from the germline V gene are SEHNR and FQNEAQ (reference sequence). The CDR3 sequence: CASSRRDRGAIDEQFF. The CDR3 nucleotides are TGTGCCAGCAGCCGGAGGGACAGGGGTGCTATAGATGAGCAGTTCTTC.

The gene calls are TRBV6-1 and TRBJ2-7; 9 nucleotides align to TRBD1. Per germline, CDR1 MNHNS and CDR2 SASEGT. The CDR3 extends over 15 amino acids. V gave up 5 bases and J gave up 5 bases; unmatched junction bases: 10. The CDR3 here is CASSNNRGLRDEQYF. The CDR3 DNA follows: TGTGCCAGCAGTAATAACAGGGGGCTCCGAGACGAGCAGTACTTC.